The 24 T cell receptor beta chains presented below share a single source sample, sequenced in a study of T cell responses to AZD1222 COVID-19 vaccine. Repertoires were generated with immunoSEQ multiplex PCR, while TCRdb's copy carries only in-frame clones and drops some. The table has 70,000 to 90,000 clones, around 90% seen once; the top ten hold around 2%. This specimen was peripheral blood, taken on day 0 of AZD1222 vaccination. These receptors all stem from an adult in good health.

This chain links TRBV9 with TRBJ1-1; D gene ambiguous. The CDR3 runs 16 residues. The germline V and J ends were trimmed by 4 bases and 4 bases, with 20 bases remaining between them. Germline V lookup: CDR1 SGDLS, CDR2 YYNGEE. The CDR3 DNA reads TGTGCCAGCAGCCCAAGGGAAAGTTTCGTGGGCACTGAAGCTTTCTTT. Its translation: CASSPRESFVGTEAFF.

The chain links TRBV10-3 to TRBJ2-1; 9 nucleotides agree with TRBD1. Germline-derived CDR1 and CDR2 are ENHRY and SYGVKD. The CDR3 is 14 residues long. The J segment lost 3 bases and the V segment lost 6 bases, leaving 3 bases of the junction unmatched. CDR3 amino acids: CAISTTGGYNEQFF. The CDR3 DNA reads TGTGCCATCAGCACGACAGGGGGCTACAATGAGCAGTTCTTC.

This sequence joins TRBV7-8 and TRBJ1-1; 7 positions match TRBD1. J lost 0 bases, V lost 2 bases, and 15 bases had no gene match. This CDR3 region has 19 residues. Per the germline V gene, CDR1 is SGHVS and CDR2 is FQNEAQ. CDR3 sequence: CASSLIGHRGRSMNTEAFF. In DNA form, the CDR3 reads TGTGCCAGCAGCTTAATCGGGCACAGGGGAAGGAGCATGAACACTGAAGCTTTCTTT.

This clone was seen only once. The chain links TRBV7-2 to TRBJ2-1; D unresolved. The germline V and J ends were trimmed by 8 bases and 7 bases, with 27 bases remaining between them. Germline loops: CDR1 SGHTA, CDR2 FQGNSA. The CDR3 contains 17 residues. In DNA form, the CDR3 reads TGTGCCAGCGGCTCCCCCGCCGCGGAATTAGATTCAAATGAGCAGTTCTTC. Translation gives CASGSPAAELDSNEQFF.

In the case of this clone: Other DNA sequences in this specimen translate into the identical CDR3. V gene TRBV10-3 combines with J gene TRBJ1-5; unclear D gene. The CDR3 extends over 14 amino acids. Germline V gene data show CDR1 as ENHRY and CDR2 as SYGVKD. V was trimmed by 2 bases and J by 3 bases, leaving 8 bases between them. The CDR3 protein is CAISEPGNNQPQHF. CDR3 nucleotides: TGTGCCATCAGTGAGCCCGGGAACAATCAGCCCCAGCATTTT.

The J gene is TRBJ2-1, the V gene TRBV4-1; D not resolved. Germline V gene data show CDR1 as MGHRA and CDR2 as YSYEKL. The V end was cut by 1 base, the J end by 4 bases, with 11 bases between. The CDR3 length is 15 residues. The DNA of the CDR3 is TGCGCCAGCAGCCAAGTTGAAAATATGTACAATGAGCAGTTCTTC. Its protein is CASSQVENMYNEQFF.

The rearrangement uses TRBV6-5 and TRBJ1-1; D is ambiguous. Looked up from germline, CDR1 is MNHEY and CDR2 is SVGAGI. Trimming shortened V by 6 bases and J by 0 bases, and 8 bases separated the two germline ends. The CDR3 loop spans 13 amino acids. Written as DNA, the CDR3 is TGTGCCAGCAGGGTATCAGTGAACACTGAAGCTTTCTTT. Protein sequence: CASRVSVNTEAFF.

This clone was counted a single time. V usage is TRBV7-2 and J usage is TRBJ1-4, with D perhaps matching TRBD1 (6 bases). This CDR3 has 15 amino acids. V was clipped by 2 bases and J by 8 bases, with 15 bases between them. Germline values: CDR1 SGHTA, CDR2 FQGNSA. CDR3 amino acids: CASSLYPGEREKLFF. The CDR3, as DNA: TGTGCCAGCAGCTTATATCCAGGGGAAAGGGAAAAACTGTTTTTT. The full variable domain, with the rest looked up from reference TRBV7-2 and TRBJ1-4, is GAGVSQSPSNKVTEKGKDVELRCDPISGHTALYWYRQSLGQGLEFLIYFQGNSAPDKSGLPSDRFSAERTGGSVSTLTIQRTQQEDSAVYLCASSLYPGEREKLFFGSGTQLSVL.

This rearrangement joins TRBV7-3 to TRBJ2-7; TRBD2 might be the D (6 bases). Deletions cut 5 bases from V and 6 bases from J, with 20 bases between. The germline gives CDR1 SGHTA, CDR2 FQGTGA. This CDR3 spans 15 amino acids. CDR3 protein: CASSPSRDFAGEQYF. The CDR3 coding sequence is TGTGCCAGCAGCCCTTCCCGGGACTTTGCGGGCGAGCAGTACTTC.

The chain uses TRBV6-5 and TRBJ1-5; D not certain. Germline loops: CDR1 MNHEY, CDR2 SVGAGI. With 4 bases removed from V and 5 bases from J, the gap between germline ends came to 6 bases. The CDR3 extends over 12 amino acids. The CDR3 coding sequence is TGTGCCAGCAGTTCCCCTCATCAGCCCCAGCATTTT. As protein: CASSSPHQPQHF.

This clone was observed a single time. The chain links TRBV7-8 to TRBJ2-1, with a tentative D call TRBD2 (5 bases). The CDR3 totals 13 residues. The germline CDR1 and CDR2 sequences are SGHVS and FQNEAQ. Between the trimmed V and J ends, which lost 3 bases and 10 bases, there was a span of 13 bases. The CDR3 DNA reads as TGTGCCAGCAGCTTCCTAGCTCTGGGGGAGCAGTTCTTC. This translates into CASSFLALGEQFF.

The genes are TRBV6-5 and TRBJ1-3; D not resolved. CDR3 length equals 16 residues. CDR1 and CDR2 (germline): MNHEY, SVGAGI. The V and J ends lost 4 bases and 0 bases respectively, with 13 bases between them. In nucleotides, the CDR3 is TGTGCCAGCAGTTTTCTCTCGGGCCGCTCTGGAAACACCATATATTTT. Translated, it gives CASSFLSGRSGNTIYF.

The chain joins TRBV7-9 to TRBJ2-2, with TRBD1 matching 7 bases. This CDR3 spans 16 amino acids. The germline gives CDR1 SEHNR, CDR2 FQNEAQ (reference sequence). Unmatched junction bases numbered 12, after V lost 5 bases and J lost 6 bases. The CDR3 region is CASSPRQGGTSGELFF. DNA of the CDR3: TGTGCCAGCAGCCCGAGACAGGGTGGAACTTCCGGGGAGCTGTTTTTT.

The gene calls are TRBV10-3 and TRBJ1-1; D perhaps matches TRBD1 (5 bases). The CDR3 loop spans 12 amino acids. Per germline, CDR1 ENHRY and CDR2 SYGVKD. V was trimmed by 10 bases and J by 5 bases, leaving 14 bases between them. CDR3 nucleotides: TGTGCCAGCGGGACTTCCGATACTGAAGCTTTCTTT. The encoded protein is CASGTSDTEAFF.

This clone was found once. The V gene is TRBV5-1, the J gene TRBJ2-7; no clear D. The V and J ends lost 1 base and 0 bases respectively, with 11 bases between them. The length of the CDR3 is 15 residues. Germline V lookup: CDR1 SGHRS, CDR2 YFSETQ. CDR3 DNA: TGCGCCAGCAGCTTGTGGCCATTAACCTCCTACGAGCAGTACTTC. Its protein is CASSLWPLTSYEQYF.

The chain couples TRBV9 to TRBJ2-3; D may be TRBD2 (6 bases). CDR3 length equals 13 residues. Germline loops: CDR1 SGDLS, CDR2 YYNGEE. V was shortened by 3 bases and J by 6 bases, with 11 bases between the two germline ends. In DNA form, the CDR3 reads TGTGCCAGCAGCGGGGACTCCAGCGATACGCAGTATTTT. It codes for CASSGDSSDTQYF.

This clone is a singleton in its sample. The rearrangement links TRBV19 to TRBJ1-5; D ambiguous. This CDR3 has 14 residues. CDR1 and CDR2 (germline): LNHDA, SQIVND (reference sequence). Trimming left V 6 bases short and J 5 bases short, with 14 bases between. The CDR3 sequence: CASRSAGSHQPQHF. The CDR3 region has the DNA TGTGCCAGTAGGTCTGCAGGAAGCCATCAGCCCCAGCATTTT.

The chain is built from TRBV5-5 and TRBJ1-4; 9 nucleotides align to TRBD1. Germline V lookup: CDR1 SGHKS, CDR2 YYEKEE (reference sequence). This CDR3 is built from 19 residues. Losses at the gene ends were 3 bases for V and 2 bases for J; bases not matched to a gene: 14. The CDR3 region has the DNA TGTGCCAGCAGCTGGCCCCTCCACGGGGACAGGGTGACTAATGAAAAACTGTTTTTT. As protein: CASSWPLHGDRVTNEKLFF.

This clone was recorded a few times. Other DNA sequences in this specimen translate into the identical CDR3. The rearrangement uses TRBV2 and TRBJ1-1; tentatively, D is TRBD1 (5 bases). V was shortened by 2 bases and J by 2 bases, with 6 bases between the two germline ends. CDR3 size: 13 residues. The germline CDR1 and CDR2 sequences are SNHLY and FYNNEI. CDR3 sequence: CASSEQGNTEAFF. CDR3 DNA sequence: TGTGCCAGCAGTGAACAGGGTAACACTGAAGCTTTCTTT.

The chain uses TRBV27 and TRBJ1-1, with D hard to call. The germline gives CDR1 MNHEY, CDR2 SMNVEV (reference sequence). V lost 6 bases and J 0 bases, leaving 8 bases between the germline ends. The CDR3 totals 13 residues. The CDR3 here is CASSLLVNTEAFF. As DNA, the CDR3 is TGTGCCAGCAGCCTCTTGGTGAACACTGAAGCTTTCTTT.

The rearrangement links TRBV1 to TRBJ2-2; the table's D call TRBD2 went unverified against the DNA. TRBV1 is reported as a pseudogene. CDR3 size: 17 residues. CDR3 region: CTSSQDPSGGATGELFF. The CDR3 nucleotides read TGCACCAGCAGCCAAGATCCCAGCGGGGGGGCCACCGGGGAGCTGTTTTTT.

This clone was seen a single time. The rearrangement uses TRBV4-1 and TRBJ1-1; TRBD1 might be the D (6 bases). The CDR3 sequence is 16 residues long. The germline V and J ends were trimmed by 0 bases and 4 bases, with 15 bases remaining between them. Germline V gene lookup returns CDR1 MGHRA and CDR2 YSYEKL. The CDR3 here is CASSQDRGTTSTEAFF. In DNA form, the CDR3 reads TGCGCCAGCAGCCAAGACCGGGGGACAACGAGCACTGAAGCTTTCTTT.

In its sample, this clone was seen a few times. The chain recombines TRBV7-3 with TRBJ1-5, with TRBD1 matching over 10 bases. The CDR3 is 17 residues long. V dropped 5 bases and J dropped 4; count of bases not matched to a gene: 11. Germline CDR1 is SGHTA and CDR2 is FQGTGA. CDR3 DNA sequence: TGTGCCAGCAGCCCCTACCAAGGACAGGGGGGAAATCAGCCCCAGCATTTT. Translated, it gives CASSPYQGQGGNQPQHF.

The chain links TRBV4-1 to TRBJ1-5; D perhaps matches TRBD1 (5 bases). Germline V gene data show CDR1 as MGHRA and CDR2 as YSYEKL. The CDR3 covers 15 residues. The V gene lost 0 bases and the J gene lost 7 bases, with 13 bases spanning the gap. In nucleotides, the CDR3 is TGCGCCAGCAGCCAAGATAGCCGGGGGAGACAGCCCCAGCATTTT. Its translation: CASSQDSRGRQPQHF.